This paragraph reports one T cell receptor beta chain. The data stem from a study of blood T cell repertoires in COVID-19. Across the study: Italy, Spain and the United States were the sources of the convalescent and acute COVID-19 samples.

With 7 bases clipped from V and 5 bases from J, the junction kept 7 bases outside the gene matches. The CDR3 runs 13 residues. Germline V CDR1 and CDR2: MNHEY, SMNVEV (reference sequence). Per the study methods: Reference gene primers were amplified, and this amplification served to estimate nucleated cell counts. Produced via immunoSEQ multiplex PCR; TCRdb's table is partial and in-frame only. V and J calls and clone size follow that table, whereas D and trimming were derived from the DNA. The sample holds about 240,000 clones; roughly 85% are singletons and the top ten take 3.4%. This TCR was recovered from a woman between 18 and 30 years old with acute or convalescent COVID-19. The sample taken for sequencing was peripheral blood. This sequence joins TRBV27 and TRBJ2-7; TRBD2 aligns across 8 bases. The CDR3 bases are TGTGCCAGCACGACGGGGGGGAACGACGAGCAGTACTTC. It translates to CASTTGGNDEQYF.